These 8 T cell receptor beta chains were all obtained from the same sample, sequenced in a study of CD8+CD57+ T cells in acquired aplastic anemia. The template for TCR beta VDJ and CDR3 sequence profiling was genomic DNA. TCRdb reprocessed the reads with MiXCR, giving one entry per CDR3 protein. The repertoire holds about 240,000 distinct CDR3 sequences, with around 43% as singletons. In patients chosen for sequencing, flow cytometry had shown CD8+CD57+ cell expansion. The sequenced material came from sorted CD4+, CD8+, or CD8+CD57+ T cells (not recorded which) from PBMCs. Receptor source: a human donor with aplastic anemia.

This clonotype was seen at least ten times. The rearrangement links TRBV19 to TRBJ1-5; D not certain. CDR3 length: 14 residues. V shed 5 bases and J shed 6 bases, with 14 bases lying between them. Germline CDR1 and CDR2: LNHDA and SQIVND (reference sequence). Here the CDR3 reads CASSSNLHSQPQHF. As DNA, the CDR3 is TGTGCCAGTAGTTCGAACCTACACTCTCAGCCCCAGCATTTT. Filled out from reference TRBV19 and TRBJ1-5, the complete variable domain reads DGGITQSPKYLFRKEGQNVTLSCEQNLNHDAMYWYRQDPGQGLRLIYYSQIVNDFQKGDIAEGYSVSREKKESFPLTVTSAQKNPTAFYLCASSSNLHSQPQHFGDGTRLSIL.

V and J are TRBV25-1 and TRBJ1-5, with D possibly being TRBD1 (5 bases). Per germline, CDR1 MGHDK and CDR2 SYGVNS. This CDR3 has 12 residues. Trimming cost V 9 bases and J 3 bases, with 9 bases left between them. DNA for the CDR3: TGTGCCAGTGGGGCCCACAATCAGCCCCAGCATTTT. Protein product: CASGAHNQPQHF.

The V gene is TRBV6-2 or TRBV6-3, the J gene TRBJ2-1; 10 bases are shared with TRBD2. Trimming at V came to 0 bases and at J to 7 bases, leaving 6 bases not matched to a gene. The CDR3 is 16 residues long. Per the germline V gene, CDR1 is MNHEY and CDR2 is SVGEGT. The CDR3 coding sequence is TGTGCCAGCAGTTACTCGACGCTAGCGGGGGAAAATGAGCAGTTCTTC. Protein: CASSYSTLAGENEQFF.

This clonotype was recorded at least ten times. This sequence joins TRBV7-9 and TRBJ2-1, with D unclear. The ends were cut back, 5 bases at V and 7 bases at J, with 9 bases in the middle. This CDR3 region has 12 residues. Germline V lookup: CDR1 SEHNR, CDR2 FQNEAQ (reference sequence). The DNA of the CDR3 is TGTGCCAGCAGCCAACGTTTGAATGAGCAGTTCTTC. Protein sequence: CASSQRLNEQFF.

This clonotype occurred a few times. With a much larger clone just one base away, this may be a read error. The chain links TRBV7-8 to TRBJ2-1; D not resolved. The CDR3 extends over 18 amino acids. CDR1 is SGHVS, CDR2 FQNEAQ, per germline. Trimming stripped 5 bases from V and 4 bases from J, with 24 bases between. CDR3 in amino acids: CASSLILGPSNPYNEQFF. CDR3 coding DNA: TGTGCCAGCAGCCTAATTCTAGGTCCGAGTAACCCATACAATGAGCAGTTCTTC.

This clonotype has a single count. This chain joins TRBV24-1 and TRBJ1-3; D is possibly TRBD1 (5 bases). The CDR3 covers 15 residues. V was trimmed by 5 bases and J by 0 bases, leaving 10 bases between them. Germline V lookup: CDR1 KGHDR, CDR2 SFDVKD. The CDR3: CATSGGVPSGNTIYF. The DNA for the CDR3 is TGTGCCACCAGTGGGGGCGTACCCTCTGGAAACACCATATATTTT.

About this clonotype: A read error may account for a junction end that differs from germline. This sequence joins TRBV15 and TRBJ1-4; D gene unclear. CDR1 and CDR2 (germline): LNHNV, YYDKDF (reference sequence). CDR3 length equals 16 residues. The CDR3 region has the DNA TGTGCCACCGGCAGAGGTTTTGGAACAACTAATGAAAAACTGTTTTTT. It is translated as CATGRGFGTTNEKLFF.

The V call is TRBV15, the J call TRBJ1-6, with 9 nucleotides matching TRBD1. This CDR3 comprises 15 residues. Trimming cost V 3 bases and J 10 bases; bases outside gene matches: 7. The germline CDR1 and CDR2 sequences are LNHNV and YYDKDF (reference sequence). CDR3 nucleotide sequence: TGTGCCACCAGCAGTGGGGACAGGGCCAAATCACCCCTCCACTTT. This gives the protein CATSSGDRAKSPLHF.